The present T cell receptor beta chain was sequenced within a study of identical twins. Ten or more counts support this clonotype. In TCRdb, the 5' RACE reads were re-called with MiXCR into one record per CDR3 protein. This sample carries 690,000 or so distinct CDR3 sequences, over 5% of them seen once, and the ten largest clones take about 1.8%. The sequenced sample was naive T cells sorted from blood. The source of this sequence is a man younger than 35 in good health.

In DNA, the CDR3 is TGCAGTGCTAGACCTCTGGTCGGTGAGACCCAGTACTTC. Translated, it gives CSARPLVGETQYF. This chain uses TRBV20-1 with TRBJ2-5, with D hard to call. V was trimmed by 2 bases and J by 5 bases, leaving 12 bases between them. The CDR3 spans 13 residues. Germline V gene data show CDR1 as DFQATT and CDR2 as SNEGSKA (reference sequence).